What follows are 11 T cell receptor beta chains derived from one specimen sequenced in a study of beta chain features in type 1 diabetes. Study results and caveats: Patients with Type 1 diabetes showed moderately but significantly shorter TCRB CDR3s in all four CD4+ subsets.

TCRB transcripts that were expressed got sequenced, as all of the isolated RNA had been reverse transcribed. Sequencing used immunoSEQ multiplex PCR; TCRdb keeps in-frame clones, though not all of them. The sample has about 260,000 clones; about 24% are singletons. No antigen has been identified for these receptors. Source material: naive CD4+ T cells from blood. The receptor set was obtained from a woman in her twenties or thirties with type 1 diabetes.

This clone was detected a few times. The chain's CDR3 is CASSAPGNEQFF. CDR3 DNA sequence: TGTGCCAGCAGTGCCCCAGGGAATGAGCAGTTCTTC. V usage is TRBV6-6 and J usage is TRBJ2-1; D might be TRBD1 (5 bases). Between the trimmed V and J ends, which lost 5 bases and 7 bases, there was a span of 9 bases. Germline CDR1 is MNHNY and CDR2 is SVGAGI (reference sequence). The CDR3 covers 12 residues.

The chain employs TRBV7-9 and TRBJ2-1; 7 bases align to TRBD1. V was pared by 4 bases and J by 0 bases, with 12 bases of the junction left unmatched. Germline V gene sequence: CDR1 SEHNR, CDR2 FQNEAQ (reference sequence). The CDR3 has 18 residues. CDR3 region: CASSSWTGSSSSYNEQFF. CDR3 nucleotide sequence: TGTGCCAGCAGCTCATGGACAGGCTCATCTAGCTCCTACAATGAGCAGTTCTTC.

There are a few counts of this clone. V usage is TRBV6-6 and J usage is TRBJ2-7; tentative D call: TRBD1 (6 bases). The CDR3 consists of 13 residues. The germline gives CDR1 MNHNY, CDR2 SVGAGI (reference sequence). Deletions cut 6 bases from V and 3 bases from J, with 12 bases between. CDR3 sequence reads: CASSNFRGYEQYF. The DNA for the CDR3 is TGTGCCAGCAGCAATTTCAGGGGCTACGAGCAGTACTTC.

The table lists this clone with a few counts. The chain has TRBV30 and TRBJ2-2; the D gene is possibly TRBD2 (5 bases). CDR1 GTSNPN and CDR2 SVGIG come from the germline V gene (reference sequence). V was clipped by 0 bases and J by 4 bases, with 12 bases between them. The CDR3 is 15 amino acids. CDR3 nucleotide sequence: TGTGCCTGGAGTGTACATCTAGCAGGCACCGGGGAGCTGTTTTTT. The encoded protein is CAWSVHLAGTGELFF.

V is TRBV15 and J is TRBJ1-3, with D unclear. Germline CDR1 and CDR2: LNHNV and YYDKDF (reference sequence). The V end lost 3 bases, the J end lost 2 bases, and 8 bases lay between the germline ends. This CDR3 spans 14 amino acids. The CDR3 nucleotides read TGTGCCACCAGCAGCCCGCGGACTGGAAACACCATATATTTT. It specifies CATSSPRTGNTIYF. Full variable domain (outside the CDR3, taken from reference TRBV15 and TRBJ1-3): DAMVIQNPRYQVTQFGKPVTLSCSQTLNHNVMYWYQQKSSQAPKLLFHYYDKDFNNEADTPDNFQSRRPNTSFCFLDIRSPGLGDTAMYLCATSSPRTGNTIYFGEGSWLTVV.

V and J are TRBV30 and TRBJ2-1; 7 bases line up with TRBD2. J gave up 0 bases and V 4 bases, and 9 bases lay outside the gene matches. The CDR3 spans 16 residues. Germline V lookup: CDR1 GTSNPN, CDR2 SVGIG (reference sequence). Here the CDR3 reads CAWNLLRGTSYNEQFF. The CDR3, as DNA: TGTGCCTGGAACCTATTGCGGGGGACCTCCTACAATGAGCAGTTCTTC.

As regards this clone: This specimen includes other DNA sequences encoding the same CDR3. V and J are TRBV7-3 and TRBJ2-6; D gene unclear. This CDR3 has 13 amino acids. Trimming pared 5 bases from V and 1 base from J, leaving 3 bases between. The germline V gene has CDR1 SGHTA and CDR2 FQGTGA. CDR3 amino acids: CASSPSGANVLTF. As DNA, the CDR3 is TGTGCCAGCAGCCCGTCTGGGGCCAACGTCCTGACTTTC.

This clone was detected only a few times. The CDR3 loop is CASSFGQSYGYTF. The DNA for the CDR3 is TGTGCCAGCAGCTTTGGACAGAGCTATGGCTACACCTTC. The genes are TRBV5-6 and TRBJ1-2; tentatively, D is TRBD1 (6 bases). With 2 bases removed from V and 4 bases from J, the gap between germline ends came to 9 bases. The CDR3 has 13 residues. Germline assignment: CDR1 SGHDT and CDR2 YYEEEE. The full variable domain, completed using reference TRBV5-6 and TRBJ1-2, is DAGVTQSPTHLIKTRGQQVTLRCSPKSGHDTVSWYQQALGQGPQFIFQYYEEEERQRGNFPDRFSGHQFPNYSSELNVNALLLGDSALYLCASSFGQSYGYTFGSGTRLTVV.

This sequence joins TRBV4-1 and TRBJ2-5; a possible D gene is TRBD1 (6 bases). The CDR3 runs to 15 residues. Per the germline V gene, CDR1 is MGHRA and CDR2 is YSYEKL. With 3 bases removed from V and 5 bases from J, the gap between germline ends came to 16 bases. In DNA, the CDR3 is TGCGCCAGCAGCCACGAGTATAGGGACAAGGAGACCCAGTACTTC. The encoded protein is CASSHEYRDKETQYF.

In its sample, this clone was seen a few times. This chain joins TRBV7-3 and TRBJ2-1; 11 nucleotides agree with TRBD2. The length of the CDR3 is 15 residues. Germline values: CDR1 SGHTA, CDR2 FQGTGA. V trimming: 1 base; J trimming: 6 bases; junction bases outside the gene matches: 2. CDR3 amino acids: CASSLRLAGFNEQFF. The CDR3 nucleotides are TGTGCCAGCAGCTTAAGACTAGCGGGATTCAATGAGCAGTTCTTC.

This chain links TRBV2 with TRBJ1-5, with 10 bases aligning to TRBD1. With V trimmed by 1 base and J by 0 bases, 3 bases remained unmatched. The V gene's germline CDR1 is SNHLY and CDR2 FYNNEI. This CDR3 has 17 residues. The CDR3: CASSEGQGARSNQPQHF. The CDR3 nucleotides read TGTGCCAGCAGTGAAGGACAGGGGGCCCGTAGCAATCAGCCCCAGCATTTT.